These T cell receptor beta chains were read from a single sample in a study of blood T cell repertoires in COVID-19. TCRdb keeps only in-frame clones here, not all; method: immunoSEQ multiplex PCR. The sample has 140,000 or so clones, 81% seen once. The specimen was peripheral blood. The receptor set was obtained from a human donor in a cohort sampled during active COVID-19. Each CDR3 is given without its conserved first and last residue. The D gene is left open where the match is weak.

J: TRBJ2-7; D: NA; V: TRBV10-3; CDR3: AISESAGTPYEQY
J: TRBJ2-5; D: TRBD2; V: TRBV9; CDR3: ASSGRSGTGSQETQY
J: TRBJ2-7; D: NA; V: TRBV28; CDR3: ASSRTAASYEQY
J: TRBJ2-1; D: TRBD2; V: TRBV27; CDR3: ASSLGTSKF
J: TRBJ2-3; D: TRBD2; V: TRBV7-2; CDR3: ASSLAGVEDTQY
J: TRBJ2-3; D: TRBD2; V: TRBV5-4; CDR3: ASSLASGTDTQY
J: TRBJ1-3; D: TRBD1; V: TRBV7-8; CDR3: ASSLPGLWGQGEYGSGNTIY
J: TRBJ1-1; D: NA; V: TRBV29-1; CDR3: SVETMAGPNTEAF
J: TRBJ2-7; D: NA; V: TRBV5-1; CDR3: ASSLDKYYEQY
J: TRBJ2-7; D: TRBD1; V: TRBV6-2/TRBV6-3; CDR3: ASSYGLDRGYYEQY
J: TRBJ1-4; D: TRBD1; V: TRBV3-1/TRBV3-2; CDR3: ASSSGTGDGVLF
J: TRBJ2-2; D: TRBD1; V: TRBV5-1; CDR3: ASSISPGTANTGELF
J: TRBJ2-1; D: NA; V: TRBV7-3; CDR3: ASSLGGGAYNEQF
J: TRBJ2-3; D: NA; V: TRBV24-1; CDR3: ATSGGIQGGPADTQY
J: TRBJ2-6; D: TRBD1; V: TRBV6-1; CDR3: ASSGTTGEFPSSGANVLT
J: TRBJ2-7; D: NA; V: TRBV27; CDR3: ASRRDSRYEQY
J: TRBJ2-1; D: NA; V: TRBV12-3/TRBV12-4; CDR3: ASSATGNNEQF
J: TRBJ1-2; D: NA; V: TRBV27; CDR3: ASSPWTVYGYT
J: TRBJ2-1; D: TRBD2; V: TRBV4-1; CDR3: ASRVRLAGEREQF
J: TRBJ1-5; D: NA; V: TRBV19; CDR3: ASSIVSGDVYSNQPQH
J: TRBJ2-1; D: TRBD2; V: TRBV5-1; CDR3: ASSLELAGASEQF
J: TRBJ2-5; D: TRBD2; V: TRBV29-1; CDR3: SVSGLAGEGYQETQY
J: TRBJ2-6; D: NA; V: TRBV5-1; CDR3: ASSLAGTGANVLT
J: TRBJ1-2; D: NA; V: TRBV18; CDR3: ASSPRRGWDGYT
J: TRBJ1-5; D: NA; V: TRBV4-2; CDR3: ASSQQEGNQPQH
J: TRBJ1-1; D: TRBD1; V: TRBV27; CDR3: ASSRTGGNTEAF
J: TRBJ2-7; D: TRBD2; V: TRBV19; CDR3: ASSIAGGPSYEQY
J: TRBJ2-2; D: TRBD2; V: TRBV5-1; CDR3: ASSQTSGVNTGELF
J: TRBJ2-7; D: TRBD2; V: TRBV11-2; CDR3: ASSSYSGSSYEQY
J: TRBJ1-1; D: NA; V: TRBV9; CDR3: ASSGGTGGTEAF
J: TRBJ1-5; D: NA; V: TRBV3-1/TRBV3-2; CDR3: ASSQFGQDNQPQH